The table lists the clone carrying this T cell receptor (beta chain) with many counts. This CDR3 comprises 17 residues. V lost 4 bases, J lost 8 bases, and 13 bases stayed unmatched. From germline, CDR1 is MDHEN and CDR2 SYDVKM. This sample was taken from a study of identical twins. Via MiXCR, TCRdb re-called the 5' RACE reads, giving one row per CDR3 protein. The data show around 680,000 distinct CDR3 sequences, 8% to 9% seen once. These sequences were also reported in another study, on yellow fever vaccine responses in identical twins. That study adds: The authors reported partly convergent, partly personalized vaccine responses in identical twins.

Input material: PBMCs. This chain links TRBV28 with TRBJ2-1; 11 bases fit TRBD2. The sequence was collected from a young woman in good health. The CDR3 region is CASSSLHWTSGFDEQFF. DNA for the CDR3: TGTGCCAGCAGTTCATTACATTGGACTAGCGGGTTTGATGAGCAGTTCTTC.